This T cell receptor beta chain was obtained from a study of PD-L1 blockade in urothelial cancer. The wider study: In the patient group, about 85% of the roughly 30 were males with bladder-origin urothelial cancer. From 0 to 3 prior chemotherapy regimens had been given to the patients. Blood analysis was done at 3 weeks (second dose) and 6 weeks after treatment began. General observations from the study: Patients who had durable benefit saw their tumor-associated blood clones expand more at 3 weeks.

The method was immunoSEQ multiplex PCR; TCRdb's version includes in-frame clones alone and lacks a portion of them. The profile covers tens of thousands of clones, with 84% appearing a single time and around 2.1% taken by the ten largest. This CDR3 comprises 13 residues. V lost 1 base to trimming and J lost 3 bases, with 7 bases between them. The germline V gene encodes CDR1 SGHAT and CDR2 FQNNGV. This clone has a handful of counts. Its target is not known. The time point was: pretreatment peripheral blood. V is TRBV11-2 and J is TRBJ2-7; possible D gene TRBD1, 6 bases. The source was PBMCs, collected around atezolizumab (anti-PD-L1) treatment. The clonotype was recovered from a man aged 60-69 years with urothelial cancer. The CDR3 reads CASSLGTVYEQYF. The CDR3 coding sequence is TGTGCCAGCAGCTTAGGGACAGTCTACGAGCAGTACTTC.